A selection of T cell receptor beta chains follows, all from one sample in a study of CD8+CD57+ T cells in acquired aplastic anemia. TCRdb fed the reads into MiXCR, producing one record per CDR3 protein. There are 75,000 to 90,000 distinct CDR3 sequences in the sample; approximately 46% occur only once, and approximately 70% lies in the top ten. Sequencing was performed on sorted CD4+, CD8+, or CD8+CD57+ T cells (not recorded which) from PBMCs. The origin of the receptors is a human donor in good health, serving as a control. Each CDR3 is given with its conserved first and last residue. A D gene is named only where the DNA matches it firmly. The size of a clone is reported for some rows only, either as once, few or many, or as a class for expanded clones.

clone size: .; CDR3 length: 13; J gene: TRBJ1-1; V gene: TRBV2; D gene: .; CDR3 protein: CASSDGGGIEAFF; CDR3 DNA: TGTGCCAGCAGTGACGGAGGGGGGATAGAAGCTTTCTTT
clone size: .; CDR3 length: 12; J gene: TRBJ2-1; V gene: TRBV2; D gene: .; CDR3 protein: CASTSRQDEQFF; CDR3 DNA: TGTGCCAGCACCTCAAGACAGGATGAGCAGTTCTTC
clone size: few; CDR3 length: 15; J gene: TRBJ1-6; V gene: TRBV19; D gene: .; CDR3 protein: CASSIGQTIDSPLHF; CDR3 DNA: TGTGCCAGTAGTATCGGACAGACCATCGATTCACCCCTCCACTTT
clone size: .; CDR3 length: 15; J gene: TRBJ1-6; V gene: TRBV27; D gene: .; CDR3 protein: CASSQRTAYNSPLHF; CDR3 DNA: TGTGCCAGCAGCCAACGGACAGCCTATAATTCACCCCTCCACTTT
clone size: .; CDR3 length: 11; J gene: TRBJ1-2; V gene: TRBV12-3/TRBV12-4; D gene: .; CDR3 protein: CASSFGYGYTF; CDR3 DNA: TGTGCCAGCAGTTTCGGCTATGGCTACACCTTC
clone size: many; CDR3 length: 21; J gene: TRBJ2-7; V gene: TRBV20-1; D gene: TRBD2; CDR3 protein: CSASVDGSLGGTTWIHYEQYF; CDR3 DNA: TGCAGTGCTAGTGTTGACGGCTCCCTCGGGGGGACCACGTGGATACATTACGAGCAGTACTTC
clone size: many; CDR3 length: 15; J gene: TRBJ2-7; V gene: TRBV15; D gene: TRBD2; CDR3 protein: CATSRDRRGGYEQYF; CDR3 DNA: TGTGCCACCAGCAGAGACCGGCGGGGGGGCTACGAGCAGTACTTC
clone size: few; CDR3 length: 15; J gene: TRBJ1-1; V gene: TRBV19; D gene: .; CDR3 protein: CAGSMGARPPTEAFF; CDR3 DNA: TGTGCCGGTAGTATGGGGGCCCGGCCCCCCACTGAAGCTTTCTTT
clone size: .; CDR3 length: 13; J gene: TRBJ1-1; V gene: TRBV5-6; D gene: TRBD1; CDR3 protein: CASSWDSNTEAFF; CDR3 DNA: TGTGCCAGCAGCTGGGACAGTAACACTGAAGCTTTCTTT
clone size: few; CDR3 length: 13; J gene: TRBJ2-1; V gene: TRBV5-4; D gene: .; CDR3 protein: CASSLRPVPEQFF; CDR3 DNA: TGTGCCAGCAGCTTGAGGCCAGTACCCGAGCAGTTCTTC